This TCR beta chain comes out of a study of shared clonotypes between healthy human individuals. Only in-frame clones appear in the TCRdb table, and some are missing; sequencing was by immunoSEQ multiplex PCR. The sample holds about 560,000 clones, around three quarters seen once. This CDR3 has 15 amino acids. Trimming cost V 7 bases and J 8 bases; bases outside gene matches: 16. Germline CDR1 and CDR2: SQVTM and ANQGSEA. The chain combines TRBV29-1 with TRBJ2-1; 8 bases align to TRBD2. This sequence originates from a woman between 40 and 50 years old in good health. Some clones in this sample may be carry-over from other donors' samples. Sequenced material: PBMCs. CDR3 bases: TGCAGCGCCCCCCGGGGTGGGGCGGGAGGTGATGAGCAGTTCTTC. Encoded protein: CSAPRGGAGGDEQFF.